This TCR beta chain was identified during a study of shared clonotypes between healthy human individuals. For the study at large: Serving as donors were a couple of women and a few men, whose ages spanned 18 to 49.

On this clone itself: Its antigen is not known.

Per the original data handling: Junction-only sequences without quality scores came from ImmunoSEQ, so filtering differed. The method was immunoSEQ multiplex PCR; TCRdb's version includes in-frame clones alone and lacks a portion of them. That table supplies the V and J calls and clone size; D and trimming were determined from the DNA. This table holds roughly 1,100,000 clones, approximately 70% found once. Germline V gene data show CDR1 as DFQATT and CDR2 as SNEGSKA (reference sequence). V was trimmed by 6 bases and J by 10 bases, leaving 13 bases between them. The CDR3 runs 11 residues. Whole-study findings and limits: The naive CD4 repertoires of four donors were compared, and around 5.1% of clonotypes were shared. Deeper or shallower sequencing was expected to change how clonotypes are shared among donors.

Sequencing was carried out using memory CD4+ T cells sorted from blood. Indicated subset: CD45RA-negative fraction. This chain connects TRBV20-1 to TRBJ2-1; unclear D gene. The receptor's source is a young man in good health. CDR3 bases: TGCAGTGCCCTCGACCCTCCCGAGCAGTTCTTC. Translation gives CSALDPPEQFF.